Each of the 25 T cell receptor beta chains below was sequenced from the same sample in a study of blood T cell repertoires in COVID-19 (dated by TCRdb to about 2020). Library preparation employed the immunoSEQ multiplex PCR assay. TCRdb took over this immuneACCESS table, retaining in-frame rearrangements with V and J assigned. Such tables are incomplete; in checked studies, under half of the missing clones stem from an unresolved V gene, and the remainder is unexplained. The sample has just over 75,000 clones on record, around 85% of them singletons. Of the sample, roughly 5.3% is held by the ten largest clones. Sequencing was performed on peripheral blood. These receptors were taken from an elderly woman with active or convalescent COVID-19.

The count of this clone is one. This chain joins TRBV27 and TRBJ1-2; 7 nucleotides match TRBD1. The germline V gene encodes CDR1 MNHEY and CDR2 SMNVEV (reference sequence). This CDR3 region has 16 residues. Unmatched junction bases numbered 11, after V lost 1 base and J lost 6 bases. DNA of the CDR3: TGTGCCAGCAGTTTATTAACCCCAGGGGGTGGAAATGGCTACACCTTC. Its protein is CASSLLTPGGGNGYTF.

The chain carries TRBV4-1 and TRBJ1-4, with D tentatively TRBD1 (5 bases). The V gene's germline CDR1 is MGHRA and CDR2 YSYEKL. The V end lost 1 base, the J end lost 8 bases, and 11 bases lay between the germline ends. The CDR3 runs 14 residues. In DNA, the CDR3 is TGCGCCAGCAGCCAAGTCAGGGTCGGGGAAAAACTGTTTTTT. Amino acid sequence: CASSQVRVGEKLFF.

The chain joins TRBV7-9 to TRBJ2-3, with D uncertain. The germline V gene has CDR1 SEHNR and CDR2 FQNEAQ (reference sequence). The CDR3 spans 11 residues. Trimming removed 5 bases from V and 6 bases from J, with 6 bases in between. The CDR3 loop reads CASSPLDTQYF. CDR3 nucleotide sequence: TGTGCCAGCAGCCCCCTTGATACGCAGTATTTT.

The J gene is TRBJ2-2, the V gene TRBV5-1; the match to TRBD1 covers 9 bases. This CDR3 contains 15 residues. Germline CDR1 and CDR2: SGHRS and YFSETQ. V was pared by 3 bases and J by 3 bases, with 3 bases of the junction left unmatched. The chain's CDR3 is CASSWDRVDTGELFF. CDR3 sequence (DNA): TGCGCCAGCAGCTGGGACAGGGTGGACACCGGGGAGCTGTTTTTT.

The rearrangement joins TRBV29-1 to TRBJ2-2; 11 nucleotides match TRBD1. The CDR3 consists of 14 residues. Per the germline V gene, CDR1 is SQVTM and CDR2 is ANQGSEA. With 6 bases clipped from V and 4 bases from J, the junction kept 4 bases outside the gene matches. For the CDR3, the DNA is TGCAGCGTCATGGGACAGGGGGTCACCGGGGAGCTGTTTTTT. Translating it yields CSVMGQGVTGELFF.

In DNA, the CDR3 is TGTGCCAGCAGCTTGGGGGGAAACCAAGAGACCCAGTACTTC. Encoded protein: CASSLGGNQETQYF. The J gene is TRBJ2-5, the V gene TRBV7-2; the D gene is possibly TRBD2 (6 bases). The germline CDR1 and CDR2 sequences are SGHTA and FQGNSA. V was clipped by 3 bases and J by 0 bases, with 8 bases between them. This CDR3 contains 14 residues. Together with reference TRBV7-2 and TRBJ2-5, the CDR3 gives the full variable domain: GAGVSQSPSNKVTEKGKDVELRCDPISGHTALYWYRQSLGQGLEFLIYFQGNSAPDKSGLPSDRFSAERTGGSVSTLTIQRTQQEDSAVYLCASSLGGNQETQYFGPGTRLLVL.

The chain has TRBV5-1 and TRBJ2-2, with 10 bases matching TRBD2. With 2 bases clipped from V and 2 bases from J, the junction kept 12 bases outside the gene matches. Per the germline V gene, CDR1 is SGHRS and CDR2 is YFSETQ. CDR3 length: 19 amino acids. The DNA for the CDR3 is TGCGCCAGCAGCTTTTTACCCCCCGGACTAGCGGTTAACACCGGGGAGCTGTTTTTT. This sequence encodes CASSFLPPGLAVNTGELFF.

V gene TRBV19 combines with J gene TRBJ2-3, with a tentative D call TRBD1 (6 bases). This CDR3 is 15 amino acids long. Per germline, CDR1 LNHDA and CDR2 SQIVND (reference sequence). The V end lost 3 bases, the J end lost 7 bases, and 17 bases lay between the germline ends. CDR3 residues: CASSIENRVWNTQYF. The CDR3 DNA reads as TGTGCCAGTAGTATCGAGAACAGGGTTTGGAATACGCAGTATTTT. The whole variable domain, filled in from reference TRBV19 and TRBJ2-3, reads DGGITQSPKYLFRKEGQNVTLSCEQNLNHDAMYWYRQDPGQGLRLIYYSQIVNDFQKGDIAEGYSVSREKKESFPLTVTSAQKNPTAFYLCASSIENRVWNTQYFGPGTRLTVL.

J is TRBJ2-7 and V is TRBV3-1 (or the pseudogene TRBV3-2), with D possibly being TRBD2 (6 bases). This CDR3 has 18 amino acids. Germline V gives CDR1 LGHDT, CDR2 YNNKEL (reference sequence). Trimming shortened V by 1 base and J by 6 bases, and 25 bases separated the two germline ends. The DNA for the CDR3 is TGTGCCAGCAGCCAAGGGAGGGTGGGAGAAGGGGAGAACTGCGAGCAGTACTTC. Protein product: CASSQGRVGEGENCEQYF.

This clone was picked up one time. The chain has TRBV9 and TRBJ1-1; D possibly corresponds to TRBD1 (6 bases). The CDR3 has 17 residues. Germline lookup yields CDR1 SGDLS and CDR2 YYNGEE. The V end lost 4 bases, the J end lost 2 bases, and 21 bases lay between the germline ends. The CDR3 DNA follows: TGTGCCAGCAGCTCCCCGGGGGGTAGGGGGACAAACACTGAAGCTTTCTTT. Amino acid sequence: CASSSPGGRGTNTEAFF.

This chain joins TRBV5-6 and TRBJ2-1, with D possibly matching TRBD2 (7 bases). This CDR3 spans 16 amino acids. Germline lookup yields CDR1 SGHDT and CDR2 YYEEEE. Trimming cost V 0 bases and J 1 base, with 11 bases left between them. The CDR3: CASSLDGGQSYNEQFF. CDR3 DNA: TGTGCCAGCAGCTTGGACGGGGGGCAGTCCTACAATGAGCAGTTCTTC.

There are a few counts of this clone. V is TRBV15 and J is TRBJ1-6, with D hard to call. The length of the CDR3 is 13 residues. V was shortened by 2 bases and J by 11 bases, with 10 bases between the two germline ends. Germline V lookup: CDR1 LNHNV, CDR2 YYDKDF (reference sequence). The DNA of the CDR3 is TGTGCCACCAGCAGATCGCAGGAAACACCCCTCCACTTT. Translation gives CATSRSQETPLHF.

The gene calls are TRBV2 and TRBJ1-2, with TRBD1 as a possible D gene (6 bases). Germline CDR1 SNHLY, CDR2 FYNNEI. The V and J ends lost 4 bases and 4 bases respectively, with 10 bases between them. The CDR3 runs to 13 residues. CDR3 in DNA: TGTGCCAGCAGTGTACAGGGCGGCTATGGCTACACCTTC. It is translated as CASSVQGGYGYTF.

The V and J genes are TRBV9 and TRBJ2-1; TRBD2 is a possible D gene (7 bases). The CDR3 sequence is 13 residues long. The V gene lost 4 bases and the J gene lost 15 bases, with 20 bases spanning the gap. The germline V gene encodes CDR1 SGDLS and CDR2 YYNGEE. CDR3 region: CASSPSSQGRGFF. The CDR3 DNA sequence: TGTGCCAGCAGCCCCTCTAGCCAGGGGAGGGGGTTCTTC. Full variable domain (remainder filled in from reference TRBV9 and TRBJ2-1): DSGVTQTPKHLITATGQRVTLRCSPRSGDLSVYWYQQSLDQGLQFLIQYYNGEERAKGNILERFSAQQFPDLHSELNLSSLELGDSALYFCASSPSSQGRGFFGPGTRLTVL.

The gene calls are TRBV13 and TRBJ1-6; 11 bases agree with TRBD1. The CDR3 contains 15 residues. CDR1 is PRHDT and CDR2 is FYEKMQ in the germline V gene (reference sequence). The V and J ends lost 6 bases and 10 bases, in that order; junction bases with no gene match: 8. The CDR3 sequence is CASSRGQGAGSPLHF. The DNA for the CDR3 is TGTGCCAGCAGTCGCGGACAGGGGGCGGGATCACCCCTCCACTTT.

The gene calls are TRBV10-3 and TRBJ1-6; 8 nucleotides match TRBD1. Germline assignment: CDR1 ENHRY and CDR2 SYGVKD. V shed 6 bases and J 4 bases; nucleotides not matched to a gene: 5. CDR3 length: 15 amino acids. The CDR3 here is CAIRPGQVYNSPLHF. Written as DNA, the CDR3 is TGTGCCATCAGGCCGGGACAGGTTTATAATTCACCCCTCCACTTT.

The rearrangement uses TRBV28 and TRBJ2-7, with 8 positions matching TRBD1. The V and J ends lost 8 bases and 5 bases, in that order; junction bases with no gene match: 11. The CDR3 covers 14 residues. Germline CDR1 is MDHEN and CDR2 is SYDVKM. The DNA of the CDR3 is TGTGCCAGCGGACGGACAGGGTACAGGAACGAGCAGTACTTC. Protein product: CASGRTGYRNEQYF.

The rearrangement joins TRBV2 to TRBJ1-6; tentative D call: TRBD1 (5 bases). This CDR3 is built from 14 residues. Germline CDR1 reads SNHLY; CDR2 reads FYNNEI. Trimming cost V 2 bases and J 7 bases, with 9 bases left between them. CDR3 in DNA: TGTGCCAGCAGTGAACAGGGTGGAAATTCACCCCTCCACTTT. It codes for CASSEQGGNSPLHF.

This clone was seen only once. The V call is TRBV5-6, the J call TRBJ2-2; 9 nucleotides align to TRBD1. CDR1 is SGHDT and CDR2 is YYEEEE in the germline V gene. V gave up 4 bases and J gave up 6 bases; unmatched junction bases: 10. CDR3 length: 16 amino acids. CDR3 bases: TGTGCCAGCAGCCTTACCTTGGACAGGGGTGCCGGGGAGCTGTTTTTT. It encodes CASSLTLDRGAGELFF.

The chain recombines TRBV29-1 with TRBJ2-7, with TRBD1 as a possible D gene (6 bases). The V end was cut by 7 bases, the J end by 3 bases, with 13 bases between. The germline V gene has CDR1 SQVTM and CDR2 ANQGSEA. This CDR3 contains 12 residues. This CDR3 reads CSATGPLYEQYF. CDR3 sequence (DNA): TGCAGCGCGACAGGTCCCCTCTACGAGCAGTACTTC.

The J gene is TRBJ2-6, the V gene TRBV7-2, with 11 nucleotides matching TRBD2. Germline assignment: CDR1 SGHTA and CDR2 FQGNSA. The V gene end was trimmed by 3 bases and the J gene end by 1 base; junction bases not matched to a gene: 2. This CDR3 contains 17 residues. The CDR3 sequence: CASSLRLAGSGANVLTF. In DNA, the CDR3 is TGTGCCAGCAGCTTGCGACTAGCGGGATCTGGGGCCAACGTCCTGACTTTC.

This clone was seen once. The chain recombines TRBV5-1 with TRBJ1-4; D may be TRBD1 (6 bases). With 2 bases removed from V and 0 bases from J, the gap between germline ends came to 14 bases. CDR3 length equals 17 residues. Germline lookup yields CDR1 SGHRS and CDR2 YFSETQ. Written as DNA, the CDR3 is TGCGCCAGCAGCTTACGAGGGGGTTATGCAACTAATGAAAAACTGTTTTTT. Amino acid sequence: CASSLRGGYATNEKLFF.

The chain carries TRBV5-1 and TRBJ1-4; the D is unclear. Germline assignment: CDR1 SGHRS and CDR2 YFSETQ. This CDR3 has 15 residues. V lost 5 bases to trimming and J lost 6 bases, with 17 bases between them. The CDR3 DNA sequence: TGCGCCAGCAGACGGTCACTAAGACTGGATGAAAAACTGTTTTTT. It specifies CASRRSLRLDEKLFF.

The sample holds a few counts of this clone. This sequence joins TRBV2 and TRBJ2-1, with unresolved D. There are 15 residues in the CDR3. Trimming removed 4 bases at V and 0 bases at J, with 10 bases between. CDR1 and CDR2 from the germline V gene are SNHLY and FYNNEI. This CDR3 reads CASSARGASYNEQFF. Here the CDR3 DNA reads TGTGCCAGCAGTGCTCGCGGAGCCTCCTACAATGAGCAGTTCTTC.

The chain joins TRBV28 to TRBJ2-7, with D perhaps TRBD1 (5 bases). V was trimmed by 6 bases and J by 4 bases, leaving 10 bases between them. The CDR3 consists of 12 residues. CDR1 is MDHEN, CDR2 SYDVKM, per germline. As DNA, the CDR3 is TGTGCCAGCAGACAGACAGCTTACGAGCAGTACTTC. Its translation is CASRQTAYEQYF.